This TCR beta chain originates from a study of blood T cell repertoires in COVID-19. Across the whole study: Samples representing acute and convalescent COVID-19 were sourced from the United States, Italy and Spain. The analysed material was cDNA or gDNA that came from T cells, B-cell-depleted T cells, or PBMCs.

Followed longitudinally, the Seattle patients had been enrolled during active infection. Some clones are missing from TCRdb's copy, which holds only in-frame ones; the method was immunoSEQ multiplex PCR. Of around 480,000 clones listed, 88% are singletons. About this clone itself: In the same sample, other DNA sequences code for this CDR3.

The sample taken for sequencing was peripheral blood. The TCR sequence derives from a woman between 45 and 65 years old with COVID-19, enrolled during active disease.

DNA of the CDR3: TGTGCCAGCAGCAGGACACTGAACACTGAAGCTTTCTTT. This encodes CASSRTLNTEAFF. The gene calls are TRBV12-3 or TRBV12-4 and TRBJ1-1; perhaps TRBD1 as D (5 bases). V was shortened by 6 bases and J by 0 bases, with 8 bases between the two germline ends. This CDR3 spans 13 amino acids.